These 32 T cell receptor beta chains were all obtained from the same sample, sequenced in a study of blood T cell repertoires in COVID-19 (dated by TCRdb to the early 2020s). The method was the immunoSEQ multiplex PCR assay. Not all clones reach the TCRdb copy of this immuneACCESS table, which keeps in-frame sequences only. Checked studies attribute under half of the gap to unresolved V genes and leave the rest unexplained. The sample profile shows approximately 83,000 clones; 70% to 90% of them were found once. Jointly, the top ten make up 3.4% of the sample. Source material: peripheral blood. These receptors were collected from a man aged 45-65 years with acute or convalescent COVID-19.

This chain links TRBV28 with TRBJ2-1; 10 bases map to TRBD2. CDR3 length: 14 amino acids. J lost 4 bases, V lost 5 bases, and 2 bases had no gene match. Per germline, CDR1 MDHEN and CDR2 SYDVKM. The CDR3 here is CASSGLAAYNEQFF. DNA for the CDR3: TGTGCCAGCAGTGGACTAGCGGCATACAATGAGCAGTTCTTC. The full variable domain, in which reference TRBV28 and TRBJ2-1 provide the parts outside the CDR3, is DVKVTQSSRYLVKRTGEKVFLECVQDMDHENMFWYRQDPGLGLRLIYFSYDVKMKEKGDIPEGYSVSREKKERFSLILESASTNQTSMYLCASSGLAAYNEQFFGPGTRLTVL.

This clone has just one count. V usage is TRBV7-2 and J usage is TRBJ1-1; a possible D gene is TRBD1 (6 bases). V was clipped by 5 bases and J by 5 bases, with 18 bases between them. The germline CDR1 and CDR2 sequences are SGHTA and FQGNSA. The CDR3 totals 15 residues. CDR3 protein: CASSPRGGAKTEAFF. In DNA, the CDR3 is TGTGCCAGCAGCCCCCGGGGGGGCGCGAAGACTGAAGCTTTCTTT. The full variable domain, with the rest looked up from reference TRBV7-2 and TRBJ1-1, is GAGVSQSPSNKVTEKGKDVELRCDPISGHTALYWYRQSLGQGLEFLIYFQGNSAPDKSGLPSDRFSAERTGGSVSTLTIQRTQQEDSAVYLCASSPRGGAKTEAFFGQGTRLTVV.

The rearrangement uses TRBV28 and TRBJ2-7, with D possibly being TRBD1 (6 bases). V was cut by 6 bases and J by 4 bases, with 13 bases left in between. Germline V lookup: CDR1 MDHEN, CDR2 SYDVKM. This CDR3 is built from 13 residues. CDR3 residues: CASSRGQSYEQYF. For the CDR3, the DNA is TGTGCCAGCAGCCGAGGACAGAGTTACGAGCAGTACTTC.

The chain has TRBV28 and TRBJ1-4; no firm D call. This CDR3 spans 14 amino acids. Germline assignment: CDR1 MDHEN and CDR2 SYDVKM. V lost 8 bases and J lost 8, with 18 bases in between. CDR3: CASAAPGKSEKLFF. The DNA of the CDR3 is TGTGCCAGCGCTGCGCCAGGAAAAAGCGAAAAACTGTTTTTT.

Points on this clone: The DNA is left out, because the CDR3 cannot be placed on it with certainty; the CDR3 is given as TCRdb lists it. The chain is built from TRBV28 and TRBJ2-7; the DNA was not compared with TRBD1, the D call given in the table. Germline lookup yields CDR1 MDHEN and CDR2 SYDVKM. The CDR3 is made up of 18 amino acids, end residues included. CDR3 residues: CATKGAGQGVGNGSPTVF.

V is TRBV5-1 and J is TRBJ2-5; TRBD1 matches 7 bases. The germline CDR1 and CDR2 sequences are SGHRS and YFSETQ. CDR3 length: 15 amino acids. The J segment lost 2 bases and the V segment lost 3 bases, leaving 7 bases of the junction unmatched. The CDR3, as DNA: TGCGCCAGCAGCTCCGGGACAGTTCTACAAGAGACCCAGTACTTC. Protein product: CASSSGTVLQETQYF.

The V and J genes are TRBV7-6 and TRBJ1-6, with D hard to call. Germline CDR1 and CDR2: SGHVS and FNYEAQ. The CDR3 extends over 16 amino acids. Trimming shortened V by 0 bases and J by 6 bases, and 12 bases separated the two germline ends. Here the CDR3 DNA reads TGTGCCAGCAGCTTAGCGCTGGCAGGCCTTAATTCACCCCTCCACTTT. Translated, it gives CASSLALAGLNSPLHF.

The V and J genes are TRBV7-6 and TRBJ2-1; TRBD2 matches at 13 bases. CDR3 length equals 19 residues. V was pared by 0 bases and J by 0 bases, with 5 bases of the junction left unmatched. CDR1 and CDR2 (germline): SGHVS, FNYEAQ. The CDR3 spells CASSLAAGLAGASYNEQFF. For the CDR3, the DNA is TGTGCCAGCAGCTTAGCGGCTGGACTAGCGGGGGCCTCCTACAATGAGCAGTTCTTC.

The gene calls are TRBV4-1 and TRBJ1-5, with no clear D. Germline CDR1 is MGHRA and CDR2 is YSYEKL. The CDR3 consists of 16 residues. V lost 0 bases to trimming and J lost 5 bases, with 14 bases between them. CDR3 coding DNA: TGCGCCAGCAGCCAAGATATCACAGCGGGTCATCAGCCCCAGCATTTT. Protein product: CASSQDITAGHQPQHF.

The CDR3 nucleotides are TGTGCCAGCAGTCCCCTCTATGGTTCGGGTACCGAGCAGTACTTC. Protein: CASSPLYGSGTEQYF. This chain links TRBV28 with TRBJ2-7, with D unclear. Deletions cut 5 bases from V and 6 bases from J, with 20 bases between. Germline CDR1 is MDHEN and CDR2 is SYDVKM. The CDR3 loop spans 15 amino acids. Using reference TRBV28 and TRBJ2-7 for the parts outside the CDR3, the full variable domain is DVKVTQSSRYLVKRTGEKVFLECVQDMDHENMFWYRQDPGLGLRLIYFSYDVKMKEKGDIPEGYSVSREKKERFSLILESASTNQTSMYLCASSPLYGSGTEQYFGPGTRLTVT.

This chain joins TRBV19 and TRBJ1-5, with TRBD1 as a possible D gene (6 bases). The germline V gene encodes CDR1 LNHDA and CDR2 SQIVND (reference sequence). The CDR3 runs to 15 residues. V lost 5 bases and J lost 4, with 15 bases in between. CDR3 protein: CASSFQAGTNQPQHF. DNA of the CDR3: TGTGCCAGTAGTTTCCAAGCCGGGACAAATCAGCCCCAGCATTTT.

The V and J genes are TRBV7-2 and TRBJ1-5; D remains unclear. Per germline, CDR1 SGHTA and CDR2 FQGNSA. The germline V and J ends were trimmed by 0 bases and 1 base, with 4 bases remaining between them. The CDR3 runs to 14 residues. CDR3 nucleotide sequence: TGTGCCAGCAGCTTAGCCCAGAGCAATCAGCCCCAGCATTTT. It yields the protein CASSLAQSNQPQHF.

This sequence joins TRBV6-1 and TRBJ2-1; TRBD2 aligns across 14 bases. From germline, CDR1 is MNHNS and CDR2 SASEGT. V was clipped by 4 bases and J by 0 bases; unmatched bases: 8. The CDR3 is 19 amino acids. The CDR3: CASSGLAGGSTSSYNEQFF. CDR3 nucleotide sequence: TGTGCCAGCAGTGGACTAGCGGGAGGGTCAACCAGCTCCTACAATGAGCAGTTCTTC.

The chain combines TRBV19 with TRBJ1-5; TRBD1 is a possible D gene (5 bases). CDR1 is LNHDA and CDR2 is SQIVND in the germline V gene (reference sequence). This CDR3 has 12 residues. With 6 bases removed from V and 8 bases from J, the gap between germline ends came to 11 bases. The CDR3 coding sequence is TGTGCCAGTAGGCCCGCGGGGGAGCCCCAGCATTTT. It codes for CASRPAGEPQHF.

The chain carries TRBV9 and TRBJ2-2; 9 bases are a match to TRBD2. Germline V gene data show CDR1 as SGDLS and CDR2 as YYNGEE. V was clipped by 0 bases and J by 4 bases; unmatched bases: 10. The CDR3 is 18 residues long. CDR3 nucleotides: TGTGCCAGCAGCGTAGCGGGAGGAGCGGGGGGACCCACCGGGGAGCTGTTTTTT. Protein: CASSVAGGAGGPTGELFF.

This clone has a count of ten or more. Other DNA sequences within the sample encode an identical CDR3. V usage is TRBV30 and J usage is TRBJ1-6; possible D gene TRBD1, 6 bases. The CDR3 totals 14 residues. Trimming left V 0 bases short and J 7 bases short, with 10 bases between. The germline CDR1 and CDR2 sequences are GTSNPN and SVGIG (reference sequence). CDR3 in amino acids: CAWSVGQLNSPLHF. The CDR3, as DNA: TGTGCCTGGAGTGTAGGACAGCTAAATTCACCCCTCCACTTT.

The chain recombines TRBV19 with TRBJ1-6, with D maybe TRBD1 (6 bases). The V end lost 8 bases, the J end lost 6 bases, and 17 bases lay between the germline ends. There are 15 residues in the CDR3. Germline V gives CDR1 LNHDA, CDR2 SQIVND (reference sequence). CDR3 amino acids: CASGPSGGSNSPLHF. CDR3 bases: TGTGCCAGTGGTCCTTCGGGGGGCTCTAATTCACCCCTCCACTTT.

J is TRBJ1-5 and V is TRBV11-2, with 8 bases identical to TRBD1. Germline CDR1 reads SGHAT; CDR2 reads FQNNGV. CDR3 length: 13 residues. Trimming took 4 bases from V and 6 from J; bases not matched to a gene: 2. CDR3 in amino acids: CASSSTGGQPQHF. The CDR3 coding sequence is TGTGCCAGCAGCTCTACAGGGGGTCAGCCCCAGCATTTT.

The CDR3 sequence is CASSYDGGTEAFF. The CDR3 bases are TGTGCCAGCAGTTACGACGGGGGCACTGAAGCTTTCTTT. V gene TRBV6-4 combines with J gene TRBJ1-1; possibly TRBD1 for D (5 bases). CDR3 size: 13 residues. Trimming took 5 bases from V and 4 from J, leaving 11 bases between them. Germline V gene lookup returns CDR1 MRHNA and CDR2 SNTAGT.

V is TRBV7-2 and J is TRBJ1-2; 9 bases match TRBD1. The CDR3 runs 15 residues. The trim removed 4 bases at V and 4 bases at J, leaving 7 bases unmatched. Germline CDR1 and CDR2: SGHTA and FQGNSA. The chain's CDR3 is CASSWGGQGSYGYTF. The DNA of the CDR3 is TGTGCCAGCAGCTGGGGGGGACAGGGCAGCTATGGCTACACCTTC. The full variable domain, in which reference TRBV7-2 and TRBJ1-2 provide the parts outside the CDR3, is GAGVSQSPSNKVTEKGKDVELRCDPISGHTALYWYRQSLGQGLEFLIYFQGNSAPDKSGLPSDRFSAERTGGSVSTLTIQRTQQEDSAVYLCASSWGGQGSYGYTFGSGTRLTVV.

This clone has a single count. The V call is TRBV11-3, the J call TRBJ2-1; 10 nucleotides line up with TRBD1. CDR1 and CDR2 from the germline V gene are SGHNT and YENEEA. The CDR3 sequence is 13 residues long. V shed 6 bases, J shed 8 bases, and the junction held 4 bases outside the gene matches. CDR3 protein: CASRGQGNDEQFF. The CDR3 bases are TGTGCCAGCAGGGGACAGGGGAACGATGAGCAGTTCTTC.

This chain links TRBV10-2 with TRBJ1-5; 7 bases fit TRBD1. Per the germline V gene, CDR1 is WSHSY and CDR2 is SAAADI. V dropped 3 bases and J dropped 2; count of bases not matched to a gene: 10. The CDR3 totals 17 residues. CDR3 DNA: TGCGCCAGCAGTGAAAACAGGGGCGCAGGAGGCAATCAGCCCCAGCATTTT. Protein sequence: CASSENRGAGGNQPQHF.

This clone was picked up one time. The chain is built from TRBV10-3 and TRBJ1-3; 8 nucleotides align to TRBD1. The CDR3 sequence is 17 residues long. Germline CDR1 is ENHRY and CDR2 is SYGVKD. Trimming at V came to 6 bases and at J to 2 bases, leaving 12 bases not matched to a gene. CDR3 nucleotide sequence: TGTGCCATCAGCAGAACAGGGGGTGAGCCCCCTGGAAACACCATATATTTT. It codes for CAISRTGGEPPGNTIYF.

This clone was detected only a few times. The rearrangement uses TRBV9 and TRBJ2-1; 12 nucleotides line up with TRBD2. Germline V lookup: CDR1 SGDLS, CDR2 YYNGEE. Losses at the gene ends were 1 base for V and 8 bases for J; bases not matched to a gene: 4. The CDR3 is made up of 15 amino acids. As DNA, the CDR3 is TGTGCCAGCAGCGTACTAGCGGGGGGGCCCTATGAGCAGTTCTTC. Protein: CASSVLAGGPYEQFF.

This clone was seen only a few times. This specimen includes other DNA sequences encoding the same CDR3. The chain couples TRBV7-2 to TRBJ2-2; D remains ambiguous. V dropped 1 base and J dropped 4 bases, with 4 bases sitting between them. CDR3 length equals 13 residues. In germline, CDR1 is SGHTA, CDR2 FQGNSA. The DNA for the CDR3 is TGTGCCAGCAGCTTAGTTAGCACCGGGGAGCTGTTTTTT. Its translation is CASSLVSTGELFF.

The gene calls are TRBV6-2 or TRBV6-3 and TRBJ2-7, with TRBD2 identical over 10 bases. Unmatched junction bases numbered 5, after V lost 0 bases and J lost 3 bases. This CDR3 is built from 16 residues. CDR1 is MNHEY and CDR2 is SVGEGT in the germline V gene. The DNA for the CDR3 is TGTGCCAGCAGTTACTCTCCGGGACTAGCGAACTACGAGCAGTACTTC. This translates into CASSYSPGLANYEQYF.

This chain connects TRBV6-4 to TRBJ1-5; D is uncertain. The CDR3 extends over 14 amino acids. Per the germline V gene, CDR1 is MRHNA and CDR2 is SNTAGT. The V end was cut by 3 bases, the J end by 5 bases, with 11 bases between. CDR3 protein: CASSEMMGYQPQHF. CDR3 nucleotide sequence: TGTGCCAGCAGTGAGATGATGGGCTATCAGCCCCAGCATTTT.

This clone was seen only once. The CDR3 reads CASSQEAWQPAEQFF. CDR3 sequence (DNA): TGCGCCAGCAGCCAAGAAGCGTGGCAGCCCGCTGAGCAGTTCTTC. The chain combines TRBV4-1 with TRBJ2-1; D is unresolved. V was cut by 0 bases and J by 9 bases, with 15 bases left in between. Per germline, CDR1 MGHRA and CDR2 YSYEKL. This CDR3 is 15 amino acids long.

The rearrangement links TRBV4-1 to TRBJ1-5; possible D gene TRBD1, 5 bases. Germline V gives CDR1 MGHRA, CDR2 YSYEKL. The CDR3 spans 15 residues. V lost 0 bases and J 7 bases, leaving 13 bases between the germline ends. CDR3: CASSQDSSQAQPQHF. The CDR3, as DNA: TGCGCCAGCAGCCAAGATTCATCACAGGCCCAGCCCCAGCATTTT.

This chain joins TRBV24-1 and TRBJ1-1; TRBD1 aligns across 8 bases. The CDR3 has 13 residues. Germline V gene data show CDR1 as KGHDR and CDR2 as SFDVKD. The V gene end was trimmed by 4 bases and the J gene end by 7 bases; junction bases not matched to a gene: 4. CDR3 nucleotide sequence: TGTGCCACCAGTGACCGTGACAGGGGTGAAGCTTTCTTT. Amino acids: CATSDRDRGEAFF.

The rearrangement uses TRBV7-3 and TRBJ1-6; weak D call: TRBD1 (5 bases). The CDR3 loop spans 15 amino acids. The ends were cut back, 1 base at V and 7 bases at J, with 11 bases in the middle. The germline gives CDR1 SGHTA, CDR2 FQGTGA. CDR3 in DNA: TGTGCCAGCAGCTTAAGCGTCCAGGGAAATTCACCCCTCCACTTT. Amino acids: CASSLSVQGNSPLHF.

The V call is TRBV4-3, the J call TRBJ1-4; 9 bases line up with TRBD1. In germline, CDR1 is LGHNA, CDR2 YSLEER. J was trimmed by 7 bases and V by 0 bases; bases with no gene match: 9. CDR3 length: 17 amino acids. The CDR3 protein is CASSQDLSTGGSEKLFF. The CDR3 DNA sequence: TGCGCCAGCAGCCAAGACCTTTCGACAGGGGGAAGTGAAAAACTGTTTTTT.